This is a list of T cell receptor beta chains from one sample in a study of cytomegalovirus exposure and HLA in healthy donors. Data came from immunoSEQ multiplex PCR; TCRdb stores just in-frame clones and leaves some out. The sample contains about 210,000 clones, about 80% of which appear only once. Sequencing was done on a sample of PBMCs. The source of these receptors is a man aged 35 to 55 in good health and CMV-seropositive. The CDR3 runs from the conserved cysteine through the conserved F or W. D genes are given only for firm matches. Clone size is given for some rows only: seen once, a few or many times, or a class if the clone is expanded.

NA,TRBD1,TRBV6-4,TRBJ1-1,TGTGCCAGCAGGGGCAGGGGGGACATGAACACTGAAGCTTTCTTT,CASRGRGDMNTEAFF
NA,TRBD1,TRBV5-6,TRBJ2-7,TGTGCCAGCAGCTCCCAGGGACAGGCGACCTACGAGCAGTACTTC,CASSSQGQATYEQYF
NA,TRBD2,TRBV14,TRBJ2-1,TGTGCCAGCAGTCGCCCGGGAGCGGGAGTCAATGAGCAGTTCTTC,CASSRPGAGVNEQFF
NA,NA,TRBV5-1,TRBJ2-1,TGCGCCAGCAGCTTGTTGCAGGACAATGAGCAGTTCTTC,CASSLLQDNEQFF
NA,NA,TRBV11-3,TRBJ2-6,TGTGCCAGCAGCTTCCCAGGGCTCTCTGGGGCCAACGTCCTGACTTTC,CASSFPGLSGANVLTF
once,NA,TRBV15,TRBJ2-2,TGTGCCACCAGCACCTTGAGGGAACACACCGGGGAGCTGTTTTTT,CATSTLREHTGELFF
NA,NA,TRBV18,TRBJ2-7,TGTGCCAGCTCACCCCAGGGTGTAACCTACGAGCAGTACTTC,CASSPQGVTYEQYF
NA,TRBD1,TRBV4-1,TRBJ2-5,TGCGCCAGCAGCCAATCTTACAGGGGGGAGGTGGAGACCCAGTACTTC,CASSQSYRGEVETQYF
NA,NA,TRBV6-5,TRBJ1-5,TGTGCCAGCAGCGATGGACAAAGTCGCAATCAGCCCCAGCATTTT,CASSDGQSRNQPQHF
NA,NA,TRBV27,TRBJ2-7,TGTGCCAGCAGTTTAGAACAGGGAGTATTCTACGAGCAGTACTTC,CASSLEQGVFYEQYF
NA,TRBD1,TRBV2,TRBJ1-1,TGTGCCAGCATCAAGGGGGCATCCCCGAACACTGAAGCTTTCTTT,CASIKGASPNTEAFF
few,NA,TRBV5-6,TRBJ1-6,TGTGCCAGCATCAGGGGCCCGGCTTCCAATAATTCACCCCTCCACTTT,CASIRGPASNNSPLHF
NA,TRBD1,TRBV9,TRBJ1-5,TGTGCCAGCAGCGCCGGACAGGGTCGCCAGCCCCAGCATTTT,CASSAGQGRQPQHF
NA,NA,TRBV9,TRBJ1-4,TGTGCCAGCAGCGTAGGTGGGGGGGGCACGGAAAAACTGTTTTTT,CASSVGGGGTEKLFF
once,NA,TRBV9,TRBJ1-3,TGTGCCAGCAGCACCAGTTGGGGGAGGGAAAACACCATATATTTT,CASSTSWGRENTIYF
NA,NA,TRBV27,TRBJ2-6,TGTGCCAGCGGACAATCTGGGGCCAACGTCCTGACTTTC,CASGQSGANVLTF
NA,NA,TRBV6-1,TRBJ2-4,TGTGCCAGCAGTGAAATATCTAACATTCAGTACTTC,CASSEISNIQYF
NA,NA,TRBV5-3,TRBJ1-5,TGTGCCAGAAGCTTATGTCAATCTAGCAATCAGCCCCAGCATTTT,CARSLCQSSNQPQHF
NA,TRBD2,TRBV2,TRBJ2-3,TGTGCCAGCATGGAGAATAGCGGGAGCCCCGATACGCAGTATTTT,CASMENSGSPDTQYF
once,NA,TRBV5-4,TRBJ2-3,TGTGCCAGCAGCTTGGCTGGCAGAAGCACAGATACGCAGTATTTT,CASSLAGRSTDTQYF
NA,TRBD2,TRBV9,TRBJ2-1,TGTGCCAGCAGCGTACGGCTAGCGGCTTACAATGAGCAGTTCTTC,CASSVRLAAYNEQFF
NA,TRBD2,TRBV30,TRBJ2-1,TGTGCCTGGAGTGTTCCCGGGACTACCTACAATGAGCAGTTCTTC,CAWSVPGTTYNEQFF
NA,TRBD2,TRBV9,TRBJ2-5,TGTGCCAGCAGCATGGGACTAGGTGAGACCCAGTACTTC,CASSMGLGETQYF
NA,NA,TRBV18,TRBJ2-3,TGTGCCAGCTCACCACCGAGCAGGGCGGATACGCAGTATTTT,CASSPPSRADTQYF
NA,NA,TRBV4-1,TRBJ2-2,TGCGCCAGCAGCCAAGATTCGGCAGGCAGGGGTAACACCGGGGAGCTGTTTTTT,CASSQDSAGRGNTGELFF
NA,TRBD2,TRBV4-1,TRBJ2-5,TGCGCCAGCAGCCATTCGGTTTTGCGGGAGGGCCCGGAGACCCAGTACTTC,CASSHSVLREGPETQYF
NA,TRBD2,TRBV5-8,TRBJ2-1,TGTGCCAGCAGCATCGCTAGCGGGAGCTCCTACAATGAGCAGTTCTTC,CASSIASGSSYNEQFF
NA,TRBD2,TRBV27,TRBJ2-1,TGTGCCAGCAGTTTAATTAGCGGGATGTACTCCTACAATGAGCAGTTCTTC,CASSLISGMYSYNEQFF
NA,NA,TRBV5-1,TRBJ1-1,TGCGCCACCCGGGGGGTGGGGCCTGAAGCTTTCTTT,CATRGVGPEAFF
NA,TRBD1,TRBV19,TRBJ1-1,TGTGCCAGTAGTCCGACAGGGGCCACTGAAGCTTTCTTT,CASSPTGATEAFF
once,TRBD2,TRBV7-3,TRBJ2-3,TGTGCCAGCAGCTCCGGACTAGCGGAGACAGATACGCAGTATTTT,CASSSGLAETDTQYF
few,NA,TRBV6-5,TRBJ1-2,TGTGCCAGCCTAAGCTATGGCTACACCTTC,CASLSYGYTF
NA,TRBD1,TRBV5-1,TRBJ1-4,TGCGCCAGCAGCCCCGCTTACGACAGGGCGGGTGAAAAACTGTTTTTT,CASSPAYDRAGEKLFF
NA,NA,TRBV11-3,TRBJ2-2,TGTGCCAGCAGCATAATAACTCGGACAGTTCCCCCGGACACCGGGGAGCTGTTTTTT,CASSIITRTVPPDTGELFF
NA,TRBD1,TRBV27,TRBJ2-6,TGTGCCAGCAGTTTTGGACAGGTCCTCTCTGGGGCCAACGTCCTGACTTTC,CASSFGQVLSGANVLTF
NA,TRBD1,TRBV5-1,TRBJ1-1,TGCGCCAGCAGCTTGGGGTGGACAGGGGGCTTACACACTGAAGCTTTCTTT,CASSLGWTGGLHTEAFF
few,NA,TRBV5-6,TRBJ2-7,TGTGCCAGCAGCGGGCGGGGCTACGAGCAGTACTTC,CASSGRGYEQYF
NA,NA,TRBV2,TRBJ1-1,TGTGCCAGCAGTGAATACCAGGGCTCCAACACTGAAGCTTTCTTT,CASSEYQGSNTEAFF
NA,TRBD2,TRBV7-8,TRBJ2-5,TGTGCCAGCAGCTTAGGGTTAGTAGCGGGATTGCGACAAGAGACCCAGTACTTC,CASSLGLVAGLRQETQYF
NA,NA,TRBV2,TRBJ1-1,TGTGCCAGCAGGGTTGACAGGCACCGGGCTGAAGCTTTCTTT,CASRVDRHRAEAFF
NA,NA,TRBV7-9,TRBJ2-1,TGTGCCAGCATCCACTCAAAGGGGGGGGTCGCCAATGAGCAGTTCTTC,CASIHSKGGVANEQFF
NA,NA,TRBV5-1,TRBJ1-2,TGCGCCAGCAGCTTTCCGGGACAAGACTATGGCTACACCTTC,CASSFPGQDYGYTF
NA,NA,TRBV6-5,TRBJ2-7,TGTGCCAGCAGCCGAGCGGAGGGCTACGAGCAGTACTTC,CASSRAEGYEQYF